Shown below are 18 T cell receptor beta chains from a single sample sequenced in a study of Ad26.COV2.S vaccination and SARS-CoV-2 variants. Repertoires were generated with immunoSEQ multiplex PCR, while TCRdb's copy carries only in-frame clones and drops some. The sample lists hundreds of thousands of clones, roughly 91% seen once, with roughly 3.1% in the top ten. Treatment here: roughly 20 received Ad26.COV2.S at low or high dose, single or two shots; about 5 received placebo; per-sample allocation not given. Repertoires come from day 63 after the first vaccine or placebo injection. The specimen was peripheral blood, collected in a trial of Ad26.COV2.S vaccine versus placebo. The receptors here all came from a person aged 18 to 59 who received the Ad26.COV2.S COVID-19 vaccine or a placebo.

The J gene is TRBJ2-5, the V gene TRBV27, with D maybe TRBD1 (5 bases). V gave up 8 bases and J gave up 3 bases, with 13 bases separating them. CDR3 length: 13 residues. The germline V gene encodes CDR1 MNHEY and CDR2 SMNVEV (reference sequence). CDR3 DNA sequence: TGTGCCAGCGGGCCCACAGGCAAAGAGACCCAGTACTTC. Amino acid sequence: CASGPTGKETQYF.

V and J are TRBV6-5 and TRBJ1-2, with 7 bases matching TRBD1. Trimming cost V 7 bases and J 3 bases; bases outside gene matches: 8. CDR1 MNHEY and CDR2 SVGAGI come from the germline V gene. The CDR3 is 14 amino acids. The CDR3 nucleotides are TGTGCCAGCAAGACCCCCGGGACAGACTATGGCTACACCTTC. It translates to CASKTPGTDYGYTF.

V usage is TRBV4-1 and J usage is TRBJ2-7, with TRBD1 as a possible D gene (5 bases). The ends were cut back, 9 bases at V and 2 bases at J, with 23 bases in the middle. The CDR3 sequence is 16 residues long. The V gene's germline CDR1 is MGHRA and CDR2 YSYEKL. CDR3 bases: TGCGCCAGTCGGCAAGCCGTTGGCAGGGCAACCTACGAGCAGTACTTC. This codes for CASRQAVGRATYEQYF.

In nucleotides, the CDR3 is TGTGCCAGTATCATCACAGGGGGCACAGACACTGAAGCTTTCTTT. Amino acids: CASIITGGTDTEAFF. The rearrangement links TRBV19 to TRBJ1-1; 9 nucleotides line up with TRBD1. The CDR3 has 15 amino acids. Germline lookup yields CDR1 LNHDA and CDR2 SQIVND (reference sequence). V lost 7 bases, J lost 3 bases, and 9 bases stayed unmatched.

This chain connects TRBV29-1 to TRBJ2-7; TRBD1 aligns across 8 bases. This CDR3 region has 13 residues. Per germline, CDR1 SQVTM and CDR2 ANQGSEA. The junction had 6 bases not matched to a gene; V was cut back by 6 bases and J by 2 bases. Here the CDR3 reads CSVGQGPTYEQYF. In nucleotides, the CDR3 is TGCAGCGTCGGACAGGGTCCAACCTACGAGCAGTACTTC.

V is TRBV6-1 and J is TRBJ1-5, with 9 positions matching TRBD1. The germline V gene has CDR1 MNHNS and CDR2 SASEGT. V trimming: 0 bases; J trimming: 7 bases; junction bases outside the gene matches: 4. This CDR3 contains 15 residues. CDR3 sequence: CASSEATGGGQPQHF. Here the CDR3 DNA reads TGTGCCAGCAGTGAAGCGACAGGGGGAGGCCAGCCCCAGCATTTT.

The table lists this clone with a count of one. The chain joins TRBV10-3 to TRBJ2-7, with a possible D match to TRBD1 (5 bases). Germline V CDR1 and CDR2: ENHRY, SYGVKD. Trimming took 8 bases from V and 6 from J, leaving 17 bases between them. The CDR3 loop spans 13 amino acids. CDR3 nucleotide sequence: TGTGCCATCGCTAATCAGGGTCACGGCGAGCAGTACTTC. This encodes CAIANQGHGEQYF.

This chain links TRBV10-3 with TRBJ2-3; possible D gene TRBD2, 6 bases. Germline CDR1 reads ENHRY; CDR2 reads SYGVKD. This CDR3 comprises 15 residues. V lost 1 base to trimming and J lost 5 bases, with 13 bases between them. Here the CDR3 DNA reads TGTGCCATCAGTGAGTTTAGGGGAGGCAGAGATACGCAGTATTTT. Translation: CAISEFRGGRDTQYF.

The CDR3 sequence is CASSSAGVYEQYF. For the CDR3, the DNA is TGTGCCAGCAGCTCAGCGGGGGTTTACGAGCAGTACTTC. The J gene is TRBJ2-7, the V gene TRBV7-9; the match to TRBD2 covers 8 bases. Germline V gene lookup returns CDR1 SEHNR and CDR2 FQNEAQ (reference sequence). This CDR3 region has 13 residues. Unmatched junction bases numbered 3, after V lost 4 bases and J lost 4 bases.

The V call is TRBV15, the J call TRBJ2-2; the D gene is possibly TRBD1 (6 bases). V lost 5 bases and J 3 bases, leaving 19 bases between the germline ends. Germline V gene lookup returns CDR1 LNHNV and CDR2 YYDKDF (reference sequence). CDR3 length: 17 residues. The CDR3 here is CATSGFDRLGDTGELFF. The CDR3, as DNA: TGTGCCACCAGCGGCTTCGACAGGCTGGGGGACACCGGGGAGCTGTTTTTT.

The chain is built from TRBV3-1 (or the pseudogene TRBV3-2) and TRBJ2-7, with a possible D match to TRBD2 (5 bases). The CDR3 contains 16 residues. Trimming shortened V by 0 bases and J by 2 bases, and 14 bases separated the two germline ends. Germline CDR1 reads LGHDT; CDR2 reads YNNKEL (reference sequence). The CDR3 nucleotides read TGTGCCAGCAGCCAAGAGGCGGGTCTCCTCACCTACGAGCAGTACTTC. This codes for CASSQEAGLLTYEQYF.

The chain is built from TRBV30 and TRBJ2-7; 13 positions agree with TRBD2. V was clipped by 1 base and J by 0 bases; unmatched bases: 6. Germline assignment: CDR1 GTSNPN and CDR2 SVGIG (reference sequence). This CDR3 has 17 residues. The CDR3 nucleotides read TGTGCCTGGAGTGGCCGACTAGCGGGGGGAAGCTCCTACGAGCAGTACTTC. Its protein product is CAWSGRLAGGSSYEQYF.

This clone was picked up a small number of times. The chain recombines TRBV7-2 with TRBJ2-7, with 14 bases fitting TRBD2. J gave up 3 bases and V 3 bases, and 10 bases lay outside the gene matches. The germline V gene has CDR1 SGHTA and CDR2 FQGNSA. This CDR3 has 18 residues. The CDR3 spells CASSFTDLGLAGGYEQYF. For the CDR3, the DNA is TGTGCCAGCAGCTTCACAGACCTCGGACTAGCGGGGGGCTACGAGCAGTACTTC.

The chain joins TRBV24-1 to TRBJ1-2; 11 bases are shared with TRBD1. Germline lookup yields CDR1 KGHDR and CDR2 SFDVKD. The V gene end was trimmed by 8 bases and the J gene end by 11 bases; junction bases not matched to a gene: 9. This CDR3 region has 13 residues. The CDR3 nucleotides are TGTGCCACCAATCGGGACAGGGGGTTCACGTACACCTTC. Its translation is CATNRDRGFTYTF.

The rearrangement joins TRBV4-3 to TRBJ2-4; TRBD1 agrees at 10 bases. This CDR3 spans 17 amino acids. Germline CDR1 is LGHNA and CDR2 is YSLEER. V was pared by 0 bases and J by 3 bases, with 5 bases of the junction left unmatched. The CDR3 DNA reads as TGCGCCAGCAGCCAAGATCTCCGGACAGGGGGCAAAAACATTCAGTACTTC. It yields the protein CASSQDLRTGGKNIQYF.

This chain connects TRBV5-1 to TRBJ2-7, with D perhaps matching TRBD1 (6 bases). Trimming stripped 0 bases from V and 0 bases from J, with 10 bases between. The germline V gene encodes CDR1 SGHRS and CDR2 YFSETQ. This CDR3 spans 15 amino acids. The CDR3 DNA reads TGCGCCAGCAGCTTGGGGGGGCTGAGCTCCTACGAGCAGTACTTC. Its protein product is CASSLGGLSSYEQYF.

The chain joins TRBV30 to TRBJ1-1; D is undetermined. Looked up from germline, CDR1 is GTSNPN and CDR2 is SVGIG (reference sequence). CDR3 size: 14 residues. V lost 0 bases and J lost 11, with 19 bases in between. CDR3 DNA: TGTGCCTGGAGTGTACTAGACGGAGCCACGGACGCTTTCTTT. Translation gives CAWSVLDGATDAFF.

CDR3 sequence (DNA): TGTGCCAGCACAGGGGAAGGGAACACTGAAGCTTTCTTT. Its protein product is CASTGEGNTEAFF. V usage is TRBV7-8 and J usage is TRBJ1-1; tentatively, D is TRBD1 (6 bases). The CDR3 runs to 13 residues. Per germline, CDR1 SGHVS and CDR2 FQNEAQ. Trimming pared 7 bases from V and 1 base from J, leaving 10 bases between.